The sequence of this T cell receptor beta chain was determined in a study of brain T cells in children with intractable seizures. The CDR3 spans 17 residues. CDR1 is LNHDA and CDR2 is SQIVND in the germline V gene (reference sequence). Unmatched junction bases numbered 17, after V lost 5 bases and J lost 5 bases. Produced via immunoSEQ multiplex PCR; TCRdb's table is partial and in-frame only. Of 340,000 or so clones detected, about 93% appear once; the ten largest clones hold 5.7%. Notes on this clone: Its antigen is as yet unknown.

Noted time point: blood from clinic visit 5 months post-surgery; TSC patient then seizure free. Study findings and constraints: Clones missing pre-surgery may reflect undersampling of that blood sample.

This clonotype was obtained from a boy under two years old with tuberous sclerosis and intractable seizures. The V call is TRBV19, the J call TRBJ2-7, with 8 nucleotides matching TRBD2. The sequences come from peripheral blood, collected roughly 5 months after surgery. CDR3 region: CASSSMELAAIPHEQYF. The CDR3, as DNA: TGTGCCAGTAGTTCGATGGAACTAGCGGCCATCCCGCACGAGCAGTACTTC.